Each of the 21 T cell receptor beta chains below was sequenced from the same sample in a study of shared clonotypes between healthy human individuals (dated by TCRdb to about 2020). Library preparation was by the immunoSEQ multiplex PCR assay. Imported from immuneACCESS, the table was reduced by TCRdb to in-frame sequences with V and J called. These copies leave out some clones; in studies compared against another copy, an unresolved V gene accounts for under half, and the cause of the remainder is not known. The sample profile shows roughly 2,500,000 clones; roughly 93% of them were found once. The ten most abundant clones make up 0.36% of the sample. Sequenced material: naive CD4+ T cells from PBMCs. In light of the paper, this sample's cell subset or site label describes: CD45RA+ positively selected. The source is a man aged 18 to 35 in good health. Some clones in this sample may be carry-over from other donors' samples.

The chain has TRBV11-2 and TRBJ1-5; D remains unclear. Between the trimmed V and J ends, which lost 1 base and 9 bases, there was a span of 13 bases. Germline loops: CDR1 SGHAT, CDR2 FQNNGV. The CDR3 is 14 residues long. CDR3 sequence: CASSLGGKATPQHF. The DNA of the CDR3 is TGTGCCAGCAGCTTAGGTGGTAAGGCTACGCCCCAGCATTTT.

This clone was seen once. The CDR3 protein is CASSLGTVWYGELFF. The CDR3 nucleotides read TGTGCCAGCAGCTTGGGGACGGTTTGGTACGGGGAGCTGTTTTTT. V usage is TRBV11-2 and J usage is TRBJ2-2; D may correspond to TRBD1 or TRBD2 (5 bases each). Germline CDR1 is SGHAT and CDR2 is FQNNGV. CDR3 length: 15 residues. Trimming cost V 3 bases and J 7 bases, with 15 bases left between them.

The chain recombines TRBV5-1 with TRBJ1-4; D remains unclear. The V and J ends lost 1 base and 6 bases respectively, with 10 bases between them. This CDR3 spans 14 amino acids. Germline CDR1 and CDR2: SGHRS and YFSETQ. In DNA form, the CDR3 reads TGCGCCAGCAGCTTGCGGGCACGGGATGAAAAACTGTTTTTT. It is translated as CASSLRARDEKLFF.

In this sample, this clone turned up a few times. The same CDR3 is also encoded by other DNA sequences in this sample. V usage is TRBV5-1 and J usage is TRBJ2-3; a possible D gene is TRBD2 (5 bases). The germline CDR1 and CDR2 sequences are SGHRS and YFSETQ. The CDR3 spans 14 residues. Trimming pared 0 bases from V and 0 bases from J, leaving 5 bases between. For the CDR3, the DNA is TGCGCCAGCAGCTTGGCGGGGAGCACAGATACGCAGTATTTT. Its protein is CASSLAGSTDTQYF.

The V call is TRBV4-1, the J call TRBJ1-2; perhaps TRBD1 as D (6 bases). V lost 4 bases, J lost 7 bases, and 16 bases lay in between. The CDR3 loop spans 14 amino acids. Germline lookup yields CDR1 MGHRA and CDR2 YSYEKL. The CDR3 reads CASSRGVQGSGYTF. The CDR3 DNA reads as TGCGCCAGCAGCCGAGGAGTACAGGGAAGTGGCTACACCTTC.

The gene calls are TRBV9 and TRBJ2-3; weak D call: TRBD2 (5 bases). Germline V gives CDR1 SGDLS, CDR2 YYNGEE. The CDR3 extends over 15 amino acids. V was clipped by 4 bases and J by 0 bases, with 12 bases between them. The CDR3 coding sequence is TGTGCCAGCAGCACTAGGGCCATCAGCACAGATACGCAGTATTTT. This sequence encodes CASSTRAISTDTQYF.

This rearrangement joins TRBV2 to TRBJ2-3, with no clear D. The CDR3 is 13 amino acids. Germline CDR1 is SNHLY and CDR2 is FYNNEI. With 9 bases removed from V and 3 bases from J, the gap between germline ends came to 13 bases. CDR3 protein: CASAFSGTDTQYF. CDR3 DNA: TGTGCCAGTGCCTTCTCTGGAACAGATACGCAGTATTTT.

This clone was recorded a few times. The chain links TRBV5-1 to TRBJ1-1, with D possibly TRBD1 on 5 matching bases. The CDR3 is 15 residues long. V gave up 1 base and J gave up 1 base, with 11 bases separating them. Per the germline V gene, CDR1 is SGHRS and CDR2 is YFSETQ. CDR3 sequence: CASSLLGAANTEAFF. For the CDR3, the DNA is TGCGCCAGCAGCTTGTTAGGGGCGGCGAACACTGAAGCTTTCTTT.

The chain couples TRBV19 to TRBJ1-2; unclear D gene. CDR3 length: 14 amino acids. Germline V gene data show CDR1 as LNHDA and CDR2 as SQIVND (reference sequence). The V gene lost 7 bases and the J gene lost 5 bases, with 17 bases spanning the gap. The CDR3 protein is CASKSGRISYGYTF. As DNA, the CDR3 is TGTGCCAGTAAGTCCGGACGGATCTCTTATGGCTACACCTTC.

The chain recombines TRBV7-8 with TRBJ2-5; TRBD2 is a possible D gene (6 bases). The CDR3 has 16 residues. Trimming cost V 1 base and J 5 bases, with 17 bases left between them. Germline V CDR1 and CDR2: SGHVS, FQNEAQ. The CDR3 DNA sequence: TGTGCCAGCAGCTTAGGGACGGGCCCGGGGAGGGAGACCCAGTACTTC. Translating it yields CASSLGTGPGRETQYF.

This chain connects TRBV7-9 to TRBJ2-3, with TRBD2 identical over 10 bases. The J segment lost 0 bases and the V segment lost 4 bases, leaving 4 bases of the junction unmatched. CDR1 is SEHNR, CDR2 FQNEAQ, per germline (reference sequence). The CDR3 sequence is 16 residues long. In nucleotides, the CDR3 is TGTGCCAGCAGCTGGGGACTAGCGCTGAGCACAGATACGCAGTATTTT. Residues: CASSWGLALSTDTQYF.

DNA for the CDR3: TGTGCCAGCTCATCTTTTTCCCCCTTCGCGGGAGAGGGCACAGATACGCAGTATTTT. Its translation: CASSSFSPFAGEGTDTQYF. This chain joins TRBV18 and TRBJ2-3; 7 nucleotides align to TRBD2. V dropped 5 bases and J dropped 1; count of bases not matched to a gene: 18. The length of the CDR3 is 19 residues. In germline, CDR1 is KGHSH, CDR2 LQKENI.

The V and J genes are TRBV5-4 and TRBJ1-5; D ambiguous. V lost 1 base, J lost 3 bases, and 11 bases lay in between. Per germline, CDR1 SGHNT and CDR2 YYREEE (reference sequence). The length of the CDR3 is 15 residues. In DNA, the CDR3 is TGTGCCAGCAGCTTGTTCGGAGGCAACAATCAGCCCCAGCATTTT. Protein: CASSLFGGNNQPQHF. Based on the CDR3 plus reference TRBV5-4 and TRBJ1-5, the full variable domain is ETGVTQSPTHLIKTRGQQVTLRCSSQSGHNTVSWYQQALGQGPQFIFQYYREEENGRGNFPPRFSGLQFPNYSSELNVNALELDDSALYLCASSLFGGNNQPQHFGDGTRLSIL.

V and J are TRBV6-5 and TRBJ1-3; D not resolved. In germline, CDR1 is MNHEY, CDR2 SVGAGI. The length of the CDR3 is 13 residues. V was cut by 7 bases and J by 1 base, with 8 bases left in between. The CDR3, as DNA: TGTGCCAGCACGTTGGGGTCTGGAAACACCATATATTTT. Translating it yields CASTLGSGNTIYF.

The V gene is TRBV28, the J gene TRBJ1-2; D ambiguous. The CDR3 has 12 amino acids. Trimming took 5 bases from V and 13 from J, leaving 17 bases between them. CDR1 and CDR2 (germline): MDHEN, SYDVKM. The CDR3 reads CASSRPLSDCTF. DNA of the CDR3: TGTGCCAGCAGTAGACCACTTTCCGACTGCACCTTC.

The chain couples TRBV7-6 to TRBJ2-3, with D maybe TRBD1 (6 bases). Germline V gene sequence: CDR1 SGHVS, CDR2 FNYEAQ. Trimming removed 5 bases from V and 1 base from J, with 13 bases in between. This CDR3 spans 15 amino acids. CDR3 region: CASSLRQAGTDTQYF. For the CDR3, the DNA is TGTGCCAGCAGCCTTCGACAGGCGGGCACAGATACGCAGTATTTT.

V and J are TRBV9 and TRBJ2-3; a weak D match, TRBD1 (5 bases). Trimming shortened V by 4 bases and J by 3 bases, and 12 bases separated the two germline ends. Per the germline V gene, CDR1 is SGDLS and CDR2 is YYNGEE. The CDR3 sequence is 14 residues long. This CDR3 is CASSPVSGTDTQYF. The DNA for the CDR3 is TGTGCCAGCAGCCCCGTCTCAGGGACAGATACGCAGTATTTT.

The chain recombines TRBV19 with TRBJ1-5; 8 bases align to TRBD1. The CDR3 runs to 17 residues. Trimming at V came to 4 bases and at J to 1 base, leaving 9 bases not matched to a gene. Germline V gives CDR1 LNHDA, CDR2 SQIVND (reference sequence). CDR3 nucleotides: TGTGCCAGTAGTAATTCGTTCGACAGGGGAAGCAATCAGCCCCAGCATTTT. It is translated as CASSNSFDRGSNQPQHF.

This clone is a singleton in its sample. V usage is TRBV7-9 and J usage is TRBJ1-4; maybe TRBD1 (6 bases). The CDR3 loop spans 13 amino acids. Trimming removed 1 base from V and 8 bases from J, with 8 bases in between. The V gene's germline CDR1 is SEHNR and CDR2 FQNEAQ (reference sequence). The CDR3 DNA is TGTGCCAGCAGCTTAGGGACAGAGGAAAAACTGTTTTTT. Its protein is CASSLGTEEKLFF.

As DNA, the CDR3 is TGTGCCAGCTCACCACCCACTAGTAACAATGAGCAGTTCTTC. Protein sequence: CASSPPTSNNEQFF. The chain has TRBV18 and TRBJ2-1, with D maybe TRBD2 (5 bases). Per the germline V gene, CDR1 is KGHSH and CDR2 is LQKENI. Between the trimmed V and J ends, which lost 0 bases and 5 bases, there was a span of 8 bases. The CDR3 consists of 14 residues.

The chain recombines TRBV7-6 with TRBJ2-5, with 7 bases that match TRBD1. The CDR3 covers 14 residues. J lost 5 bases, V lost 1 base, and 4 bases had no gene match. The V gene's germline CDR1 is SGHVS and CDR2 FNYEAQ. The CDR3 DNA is TGTGCCAGCAGCTTAGAAGGGGGCCGGGAGACCCAGTACTTC. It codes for CASSLEGGRETQYF.